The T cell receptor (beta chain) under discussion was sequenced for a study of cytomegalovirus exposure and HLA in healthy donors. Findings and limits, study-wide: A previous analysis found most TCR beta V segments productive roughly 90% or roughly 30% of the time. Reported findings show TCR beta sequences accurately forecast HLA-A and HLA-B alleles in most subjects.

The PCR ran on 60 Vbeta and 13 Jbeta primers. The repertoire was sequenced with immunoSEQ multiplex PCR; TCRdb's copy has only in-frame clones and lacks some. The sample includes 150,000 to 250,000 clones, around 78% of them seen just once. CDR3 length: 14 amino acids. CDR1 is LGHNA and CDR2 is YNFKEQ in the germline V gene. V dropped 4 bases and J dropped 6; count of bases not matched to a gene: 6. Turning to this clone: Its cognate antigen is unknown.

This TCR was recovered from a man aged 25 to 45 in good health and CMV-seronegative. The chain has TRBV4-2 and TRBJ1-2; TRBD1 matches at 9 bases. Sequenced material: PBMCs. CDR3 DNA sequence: TGTGCCAGCAGCCCGAGGACAGGGGTCCATGGCTACACCTTC. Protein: CASSPRTGVHGYTF.